This entry concerns a single TCR beta chain. The ends were cut back, 5 bases at V and 3 bases at J, with 7 bases in the middle. The CDR3 is 11 amino acids. In germline, CDR1 is DFQATT, CDR2 SNEGSKA (reference sequence). Sample treatment: randomized to nivolumab then ipilimumab (arm A) or the reverse (arm B). No patient had prior DNA-damaging chemotherapy. Data came from immunoSEQ multiplex PCR; TCRdb stores just in-frame clones and leaves some out. The data contain about 40,000 clones, just over 85% of them singletons. The sample originates from a study of sequential checkpoint blockade in melanoma. Source: CD8+ T cells sorted from blood (inferred from file names), taken from a patient given nivolumab and ipilimumab in sequence. The receptor was isolated from a human donor with melanoma. The chain recombines TRBV20-1 with TRBJ1-1; D gene ambiguous. The CDR3 sequence is CSAFSYTEAFF. For the CDR3, the DNA is TGCAGTGCTTTCAGTTACACTGAAGCTTTCTTT.